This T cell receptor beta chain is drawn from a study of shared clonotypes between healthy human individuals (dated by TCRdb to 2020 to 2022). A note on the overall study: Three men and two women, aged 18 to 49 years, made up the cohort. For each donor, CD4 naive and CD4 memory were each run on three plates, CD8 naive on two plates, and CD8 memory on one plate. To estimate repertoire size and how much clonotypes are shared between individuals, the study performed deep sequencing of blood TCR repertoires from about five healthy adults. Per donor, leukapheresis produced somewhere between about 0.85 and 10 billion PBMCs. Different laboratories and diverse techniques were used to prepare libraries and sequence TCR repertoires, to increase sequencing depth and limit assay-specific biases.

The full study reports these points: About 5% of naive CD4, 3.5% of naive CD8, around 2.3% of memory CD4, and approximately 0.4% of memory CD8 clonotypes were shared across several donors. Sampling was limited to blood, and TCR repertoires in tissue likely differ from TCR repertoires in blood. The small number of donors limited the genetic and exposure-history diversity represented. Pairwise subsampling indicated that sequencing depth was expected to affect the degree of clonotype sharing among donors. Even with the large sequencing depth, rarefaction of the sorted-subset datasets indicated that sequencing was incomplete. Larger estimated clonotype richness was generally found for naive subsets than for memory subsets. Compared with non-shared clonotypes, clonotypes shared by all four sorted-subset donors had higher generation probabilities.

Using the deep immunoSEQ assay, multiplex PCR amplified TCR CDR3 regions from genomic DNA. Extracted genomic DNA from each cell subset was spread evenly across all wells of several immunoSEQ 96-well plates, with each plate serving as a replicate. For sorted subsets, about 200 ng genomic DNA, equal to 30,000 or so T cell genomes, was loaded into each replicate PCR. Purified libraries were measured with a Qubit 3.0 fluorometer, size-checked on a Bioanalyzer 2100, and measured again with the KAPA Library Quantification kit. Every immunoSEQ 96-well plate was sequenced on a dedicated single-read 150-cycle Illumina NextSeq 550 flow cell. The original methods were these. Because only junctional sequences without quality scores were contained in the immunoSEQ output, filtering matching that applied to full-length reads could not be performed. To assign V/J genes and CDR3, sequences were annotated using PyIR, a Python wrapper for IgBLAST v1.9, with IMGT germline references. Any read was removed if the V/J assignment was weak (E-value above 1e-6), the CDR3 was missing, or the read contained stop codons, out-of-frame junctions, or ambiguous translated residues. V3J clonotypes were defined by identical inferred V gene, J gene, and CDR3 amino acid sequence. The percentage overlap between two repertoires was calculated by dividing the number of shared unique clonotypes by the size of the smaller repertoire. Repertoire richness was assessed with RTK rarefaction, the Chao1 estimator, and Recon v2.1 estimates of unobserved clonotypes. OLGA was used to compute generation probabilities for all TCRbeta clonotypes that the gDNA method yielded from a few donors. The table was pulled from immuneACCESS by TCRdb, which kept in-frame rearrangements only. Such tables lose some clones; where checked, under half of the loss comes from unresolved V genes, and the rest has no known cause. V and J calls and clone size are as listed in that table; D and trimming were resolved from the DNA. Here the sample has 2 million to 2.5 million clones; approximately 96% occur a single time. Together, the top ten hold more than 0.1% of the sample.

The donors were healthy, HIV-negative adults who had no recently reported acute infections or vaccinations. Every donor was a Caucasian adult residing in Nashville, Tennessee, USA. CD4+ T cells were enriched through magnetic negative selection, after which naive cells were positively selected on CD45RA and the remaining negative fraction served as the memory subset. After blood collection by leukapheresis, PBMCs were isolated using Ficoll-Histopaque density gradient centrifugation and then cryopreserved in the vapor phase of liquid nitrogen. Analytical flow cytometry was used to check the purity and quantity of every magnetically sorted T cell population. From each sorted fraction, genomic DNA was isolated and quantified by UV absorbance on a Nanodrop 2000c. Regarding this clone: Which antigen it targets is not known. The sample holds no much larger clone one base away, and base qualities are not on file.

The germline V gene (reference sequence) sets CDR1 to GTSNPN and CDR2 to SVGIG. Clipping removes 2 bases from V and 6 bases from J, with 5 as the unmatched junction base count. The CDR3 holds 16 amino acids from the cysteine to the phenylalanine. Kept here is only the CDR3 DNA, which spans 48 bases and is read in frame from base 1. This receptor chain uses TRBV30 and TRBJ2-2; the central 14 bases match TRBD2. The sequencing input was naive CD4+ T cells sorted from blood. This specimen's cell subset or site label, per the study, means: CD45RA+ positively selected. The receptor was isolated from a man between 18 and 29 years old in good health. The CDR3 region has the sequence CAWSMGLAGVAGELFF. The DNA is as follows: TGTGCCTGGAGTATGGGACTAGCGGGAGTAGCCGGGGAGCTGTTTTTT.